The 5 T cell receptor beta chains below were found in one sample sequenced in a study of T-cell memory formation after mild COVID-19. A single record per CDR3 protein comes from TCRdb applying MiXCR to the 5' RACE reads. The table shows approximately 350,000 distinct CDR3 sequences, with around 14% occurring only once. Sequenced: PBMCs or a T cell subset sorted from them (not recorded which). These receptors all stem from a man in his late teens or twenties who had mild COVID-19 (a few samples of this study predate the infection). Cell type and time point are not known.

This clonotype was counted a few times. The gene calls are TRBV30 and TRBJ1-1, with TRBD1 matching 7 bases. Per the germline V gene, CDR1 is GTSNPN and CDR2 is SVGIG (reference sequence). Trimming removed 8 bases from V and 4 bases from J; junction bases left unmatched: 7. The CDR3 is 12 residues long. CDR3 residues: CARDREGTEAFF. CDR3 nucleotide sequence: TGTGCCCGCGACAGGGAGGGCACTGAAGCTTTCTTT.

In its sample, this clonotype was seen many times. This chain uses TRBV7-2 with TRBJ2-1; TRBD2 matches 7 bases. Germline lookup yields CDR1 SGHTA and CDR2 FQGNSA. Trimming at V came to 5 bases and at J to 5 bases, leaving 12 bases not matched to a gene. The CDR3 sequence is 16 residues long. This chain's CDR3 is CASSLGGTPLNNEQFF. In DNA, the CDR3 is TGTGCCAGCAGCCTGGGGGGGACTCCCCTTAACAATGAGCAGTTCTTC.

The gene calls are TRBV6-5 and TRBJ2-3, with unresolved D. Germline V lookup: CDR1 MNHEY, CDR2 SVGAGI. V was clipped by 6 bases and J by 6 bases, with 13 bases between them. This CDR3 contains 13 residues. The CDR3 sequence: CASRPTGIDTQYF. CDR3 coding DNA: TGTGCCAGCAGGCCAACTGGAATTGATACGCAGTATTTT.

This rearrangement joins TRBV19 to TRBJ1-1; D is possibly TRBD1 (6 bases). CDR1 and CDR2 from the germline V gene are LNHDA and SQIVND (reference sequence). V lost 10 bases, J lost 10 bases, and 16 bases lay in between. The CDR3 totals 11 residues. Here the CDR3 reads CATKGGVRAFF. CDR3 sequence (DNA): TGTGCCACCAAGGGGGGGGTTCGAGCTTTCTTT.

The chain employs TRBV10-3 and TRBJ2-3; D is possibly TRBD2 (6 bases). The CDR3 sequence is 15 residues long. The germline CDR1 and CDR2 sequences are ENHRY and SYGVKD. V lost 6 bases to trimming and J lost 2 bases, with 15 bases between them. This chain's CDR3 is CAIRPGLSDTDTQYF. Written as DNA, the CDR3 is TGTGCCATCAGACCGGGACTTAGCGACACAGATACGCAGTATTTT.